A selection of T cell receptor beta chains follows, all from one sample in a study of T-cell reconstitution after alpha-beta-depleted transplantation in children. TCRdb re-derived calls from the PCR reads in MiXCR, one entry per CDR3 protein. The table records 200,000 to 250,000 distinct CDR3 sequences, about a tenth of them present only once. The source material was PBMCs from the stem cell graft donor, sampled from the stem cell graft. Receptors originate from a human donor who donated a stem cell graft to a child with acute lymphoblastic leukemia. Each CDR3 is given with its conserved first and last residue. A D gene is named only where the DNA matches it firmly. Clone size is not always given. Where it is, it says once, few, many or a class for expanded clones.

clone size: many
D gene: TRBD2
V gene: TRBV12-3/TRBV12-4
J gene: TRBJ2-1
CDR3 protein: CASSRGLLKEQFF
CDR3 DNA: TGTGCCAGCAGCCGGGGACTACTTAAGGAGCAGTTCTTC

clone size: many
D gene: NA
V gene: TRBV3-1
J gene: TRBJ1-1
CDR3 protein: CASSGAAGRLGHEAFF
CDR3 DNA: TGTGCCAGCAGCGGTGCGGCAGGGAGATTGGGGCACGAAGCTTTCTTT

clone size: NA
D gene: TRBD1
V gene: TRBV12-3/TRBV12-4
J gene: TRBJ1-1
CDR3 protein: CASSGTGGWNTEAFF
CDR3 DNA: TGTGCCAGCAGTGGGACAGGGGGCTGGAACACTGAAGCTTTCTTT

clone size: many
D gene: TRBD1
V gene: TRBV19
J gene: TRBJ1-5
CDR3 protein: CASSMMGQGVFYSNQPQHF
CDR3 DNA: TGTGCCAGTAGTATGATGGGACAGGGGGTGTTCTATAGCAATCAGCCCCAGCATTTT

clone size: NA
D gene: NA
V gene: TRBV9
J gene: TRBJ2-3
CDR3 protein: CASSVEAGITDTQYF
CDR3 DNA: TGTGCCAGCAGCGTAGAGGCAGGTATCACAGATACGCAGTATTTT

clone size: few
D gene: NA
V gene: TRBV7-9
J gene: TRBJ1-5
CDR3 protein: CASSNVGSSNQPQHF
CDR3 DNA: TGTGCCAGCAGCAACGTCGGGTCTAGCAATCAGCCCCAGCATTTT

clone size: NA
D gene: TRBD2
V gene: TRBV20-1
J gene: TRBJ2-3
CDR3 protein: CSAKAPGLAGGPDTQYF
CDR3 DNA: TGCAGTGCTAAAGCCCCAGGACTAGCGGGGGGGCCAGATACGCAGTATTTT

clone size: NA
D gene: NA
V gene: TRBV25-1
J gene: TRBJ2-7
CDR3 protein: CASSDIQGSRRNEQYF
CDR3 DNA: TGTGCCAGCAGTGACATTCAGGGGTCCCGACGGAACGAGCAGTACTTC

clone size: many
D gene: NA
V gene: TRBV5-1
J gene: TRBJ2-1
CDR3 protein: CASSLGSDNEQFF
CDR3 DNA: TGCGCCAGCAGCCTCGGGTCTGACAATGAGCAGTTCTTC

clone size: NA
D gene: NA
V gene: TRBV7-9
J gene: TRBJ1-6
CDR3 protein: CASSLQSMDSPLHF
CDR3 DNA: TGTGCCAGCAGCTTACAGTCTATGGATTCACCCCTCCACTTT

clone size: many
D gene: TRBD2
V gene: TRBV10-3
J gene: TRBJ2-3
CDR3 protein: CAISEGTSGTDTQYF
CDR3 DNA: TGTGCCATCAGTGAGGGGACTAGCGGCACAGATACGCAGTATTTT

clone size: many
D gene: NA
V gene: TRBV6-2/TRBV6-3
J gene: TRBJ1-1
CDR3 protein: CASSYPTVSMNTEAFF
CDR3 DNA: TGTGCCAGCAGTTACCCGACAGTGTCCATGAACACTGAAGCTTTCTTT

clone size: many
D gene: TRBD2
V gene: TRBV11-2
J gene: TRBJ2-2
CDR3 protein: CASSYPTSGGNTGELFF
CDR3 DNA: TGTGCCAGCAGCTATCCAACTAGCGGGGGGAACACCGGGGAGCTGTTTTTT

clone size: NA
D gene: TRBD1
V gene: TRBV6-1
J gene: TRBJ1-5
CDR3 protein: CASRPGTGQNQPQHF
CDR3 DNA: TGTGCCAGCAGGCCGGGGACAGGGCAAAATCAGCCCCAGCATTTT

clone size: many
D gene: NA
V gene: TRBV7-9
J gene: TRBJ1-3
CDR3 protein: CASSLDGGRAGNTIYF
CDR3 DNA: TGTGCCAGCAGCTTAGACGGGGGGCGCGCAGGAAACACCATATATTTT

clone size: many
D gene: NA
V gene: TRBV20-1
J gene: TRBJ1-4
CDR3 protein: CSARDPPWGEKLFF
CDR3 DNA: TGCAGTGCTAGAGATCCACCCTGGGGTGAAAAACTGTTTTTT

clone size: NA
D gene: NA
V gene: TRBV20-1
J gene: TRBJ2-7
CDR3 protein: CSAPRRASGEQYF
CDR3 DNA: TGCAGTGCTCCCCGCCGGGCCTCCGGCGAGCAGTACTTC

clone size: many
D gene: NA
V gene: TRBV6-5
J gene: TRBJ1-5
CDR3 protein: CASSYRFLGASNQPQHF
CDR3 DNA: TGTGCCAGCAGTTACAGGTTTCTAGGGGCCTCGAATCAGCCCCAGCATTTT

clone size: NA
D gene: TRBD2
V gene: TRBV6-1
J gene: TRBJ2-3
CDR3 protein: CASSEAPTSGGSTDTQYF
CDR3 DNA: TGTGCCAGCAGTGAAGCCCCAACTAGCGGGGGAAGCACAGATACGCAGTATTTT

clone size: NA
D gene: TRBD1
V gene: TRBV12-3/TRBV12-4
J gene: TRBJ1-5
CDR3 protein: CASSNDRVSNQPQHF
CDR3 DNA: TGTGCCAGCAGCAACGACAGGGTTAGCAATCAGCCCCAGCATTTT

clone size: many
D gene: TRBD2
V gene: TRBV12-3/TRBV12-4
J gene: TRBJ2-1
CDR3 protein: CASSLASGTNYNEQFF
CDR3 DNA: TGTGCCAGCAGTTTGGCCTCCGGGACTAACTACAATGAGCAGTTCTTC

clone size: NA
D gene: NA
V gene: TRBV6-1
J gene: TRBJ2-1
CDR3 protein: CASSPRVGISYNEQFF
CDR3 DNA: TGTGCCAGCAGTCCACGGGTAGGGATCTCCTACAATGAGCAGTTCTTC

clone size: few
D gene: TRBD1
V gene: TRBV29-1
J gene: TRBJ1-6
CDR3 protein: CSALTGAENSPLHF
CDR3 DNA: TGCAGCGCCCTGACAGGGGCGGAGAATTCACCCCTCCACTTT

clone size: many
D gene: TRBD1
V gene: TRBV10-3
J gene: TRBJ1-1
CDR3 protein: CAIRGTGGSLEAFF
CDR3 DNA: TGTGCCATCAGGGGGACAGGGGGTAGCCTCGAAGCTTTCTTT

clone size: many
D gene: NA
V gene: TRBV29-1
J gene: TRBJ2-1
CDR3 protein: CSSMARVAYNEQFF
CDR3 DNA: TGCAGCTCAATGGCCAGGGTGGCCTACAATGAGCAGTTCTTC

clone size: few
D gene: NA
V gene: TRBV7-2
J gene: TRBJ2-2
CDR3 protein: CASSENALGTGELFF
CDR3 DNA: TGTGCCAGCAGCGAAAACGCCCTAGGGACCGGGGAGCTGTTTTTT

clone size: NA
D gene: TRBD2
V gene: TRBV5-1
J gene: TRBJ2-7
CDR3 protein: CASSFTAGTSGSYEQYF
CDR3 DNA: TGCGCCAGCAGCTTCACTGCCGGGACTAGCGGATCCTACGAGCAGTACTTC

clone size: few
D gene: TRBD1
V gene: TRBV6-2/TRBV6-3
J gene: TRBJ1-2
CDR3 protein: CASSQRITRQGGSYGYTF
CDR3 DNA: TGTGCCAGCAGTCAAAGGATAACCAGACAGGGGGGGTCGTATGGCTACACCTTC

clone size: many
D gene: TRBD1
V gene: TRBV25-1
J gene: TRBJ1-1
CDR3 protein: CASSDVGQGATEAFF
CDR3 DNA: TGTGCCAGCAGTGACGTGGGACAGGGCGCGACTGAAGCTTTCTTT

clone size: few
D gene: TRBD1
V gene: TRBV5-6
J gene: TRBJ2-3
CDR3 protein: CASSLGTGVGTDTQYF
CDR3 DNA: TGTGCCAGCAGCTTGGGAACAGGGGTCGGCACAGATACGCAGTATTTT

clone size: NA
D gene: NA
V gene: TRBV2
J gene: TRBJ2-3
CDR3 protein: CATKAGVMADTQYF
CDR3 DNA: TGTGCCACCAAAGCCGGGGTAATGGCAGATACGCAGTATTTT

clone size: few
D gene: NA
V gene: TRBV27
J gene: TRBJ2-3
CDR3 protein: CASSLFRGTDTQYF
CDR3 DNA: TGTGCCAGCAGTTTATTCCGGGGCACAGATACGCAGTATTTT

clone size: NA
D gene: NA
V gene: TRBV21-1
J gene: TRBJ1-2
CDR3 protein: CASSHPSAGGPHGYTF
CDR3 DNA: TGTGCCAGCAGCCATCCTTCGGCAGGGGGTCCGCATGGCTACACCTTC

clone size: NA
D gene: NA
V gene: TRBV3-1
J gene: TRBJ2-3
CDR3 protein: CASSQDNPDTQYF
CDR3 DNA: TGTGCCAGCAGCCAAGATAATCCAGATACGCAGTATTTT

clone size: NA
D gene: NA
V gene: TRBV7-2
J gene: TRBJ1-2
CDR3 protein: CASRTGPVALHGYTF
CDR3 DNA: TGTGCCAGCAGGACAGGTCCGGTCGCGTTACATGGCTACACCTTC

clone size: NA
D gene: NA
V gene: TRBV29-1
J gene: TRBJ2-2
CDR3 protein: CSVALDGGGTGELFF
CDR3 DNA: TGCAGCGTTGCTCTGGACGGGGGCGGGACCGGGGAGCTGTTTTTT

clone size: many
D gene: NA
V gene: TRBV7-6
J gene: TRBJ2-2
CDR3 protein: CASSLDGTGELFF
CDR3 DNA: TGTGCCAGCAGCTTAGATGGGACCGGGGAGCTGTTTTTT

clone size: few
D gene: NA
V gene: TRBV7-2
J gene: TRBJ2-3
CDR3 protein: CASSPHAATSTDTQYF
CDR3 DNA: TGTGCCAGCAGCCCTCATGCAGCGACGAGCACAGATACGCAGTATTTT

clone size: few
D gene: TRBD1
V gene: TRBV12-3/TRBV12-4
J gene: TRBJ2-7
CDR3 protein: CASSPRGNEQYF
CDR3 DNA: TGTGCCAGCAGTCCCAGGGGGAACGAGCAGTACTTC

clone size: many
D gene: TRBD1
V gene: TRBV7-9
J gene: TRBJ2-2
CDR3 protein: CASSLKSRGLDTGELFF
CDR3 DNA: TGTGCCAGCAGCTTAAAGAGCAGGGGGCTGGACACCGGGGAGCTGTTTTTT

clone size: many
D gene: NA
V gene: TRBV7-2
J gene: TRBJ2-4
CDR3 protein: CASSLGAAKNIQYF
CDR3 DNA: TGTGCCAGCAGCTTAGGAGCGGCCAAAAACATTCAGTACTTC

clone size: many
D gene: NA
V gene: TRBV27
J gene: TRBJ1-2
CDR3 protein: CASSPTQTAPYGYTF
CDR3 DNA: TGTGCCAGCAGTCCAACGCAAACAGCGCCGTATGGCTACACCTTC

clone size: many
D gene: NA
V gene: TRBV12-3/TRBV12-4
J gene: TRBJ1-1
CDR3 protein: CASSFGGRAEAFF
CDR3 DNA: TGTGCCAGCAGTTTCGGGGGCCGGGCTGAAGCTTTCTTT

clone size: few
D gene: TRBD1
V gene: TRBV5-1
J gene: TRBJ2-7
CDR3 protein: CASSETGTGGGYEQYF
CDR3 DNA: TGCGCCAGCAGCGAAACCGGGACAGGGGGTGGCTACGAGCAGTACTTC

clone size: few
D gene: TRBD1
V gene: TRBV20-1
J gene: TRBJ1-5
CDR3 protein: CSARTGQGQPQHF
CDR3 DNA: TGCAGTGCGCGAACCGGACAGGGCCAGCCCCAGCATTTT

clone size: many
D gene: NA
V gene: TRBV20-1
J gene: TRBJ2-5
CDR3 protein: CSARASVETQYF
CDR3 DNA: TGCAGTGCTAGAGCTAGCGTAGAGACCCAGTACTTC

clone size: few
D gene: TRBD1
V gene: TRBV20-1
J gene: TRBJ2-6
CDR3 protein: CSASNRDRGYSGANVLTF
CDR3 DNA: TGCAGTGCCTCAAACCGGGACAGGGGATACTCTGGGGCCAACGTCCTGACTTTC

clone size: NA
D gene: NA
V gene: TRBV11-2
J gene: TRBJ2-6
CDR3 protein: CASSQRTSHRSSSGANVLTF
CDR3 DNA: TGTGCCAGCAGCCAACGAACGTCGCACAGAAGTAGCTCTGGGGCCAACGTCCTGACTTTC

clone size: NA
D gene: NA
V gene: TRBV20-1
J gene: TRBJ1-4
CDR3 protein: CSASVLGGTYEKLFF
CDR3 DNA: TGCAGTGCTAGTGTCCTCGGGGGGACTTATGAAAAACTGTTTTTT

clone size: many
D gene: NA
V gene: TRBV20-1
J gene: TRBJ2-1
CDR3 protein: CSARGGAQSYNEQFF
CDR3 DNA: TGCAGTGCTAGAGGGGGGGCGCAGTCCTACAATGAGCAGTTCTTC

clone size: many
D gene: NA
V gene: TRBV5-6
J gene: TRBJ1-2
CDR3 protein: CASRRGGRSGVNYGYTF
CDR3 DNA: TGTGCCAGCAGGCGGGGTGGAAGGTCCGGGGTTAACTATGGCTACACCTTC

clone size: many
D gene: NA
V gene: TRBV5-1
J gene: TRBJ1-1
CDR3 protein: CASSSSGGTEAFF
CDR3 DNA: TGCGCCAGCAGCTCATCGGGGGGCACTGAAGCTTTCTTT

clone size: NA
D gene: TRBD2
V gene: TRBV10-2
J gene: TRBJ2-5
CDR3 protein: CASSEVAGTQETQYF
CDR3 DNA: TGCGCCAGCAGTGAAGTAGCGGGCACCCAAGAGACCCAGTACTTC

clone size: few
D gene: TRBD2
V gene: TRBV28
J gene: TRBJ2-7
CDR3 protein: CASSLAGGVYEQYF
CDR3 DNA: TGTGCCAGCAGCTTAGCGGGGGGGGTGTACGAGCAGTACTTC

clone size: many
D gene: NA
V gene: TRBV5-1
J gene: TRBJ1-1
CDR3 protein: CASSLQSRGGNTEAFF
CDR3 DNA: TGCGCCAGCAGCTTGCAATCCCGGGGGGGGAACACTGAAGCTTTCTTT

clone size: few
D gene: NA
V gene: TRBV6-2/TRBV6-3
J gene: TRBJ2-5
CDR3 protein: CATTRDRRETQYF
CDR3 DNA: TGTGCCACGACGCGGGACAGACGAGAGACCCAGTACTTC

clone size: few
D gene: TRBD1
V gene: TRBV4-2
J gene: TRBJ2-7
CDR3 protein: CASSPRDRGGNEQYF
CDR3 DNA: TGTGCCAGCAGCCCCCGGGACAGGGGGGGCAACGAGCAGTACTTC

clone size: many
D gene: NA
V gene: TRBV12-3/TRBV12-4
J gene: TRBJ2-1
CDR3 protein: CASSIRSEQFF
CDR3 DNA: TGTGCCAGCAGCATTAGGAGTGAGCAGTTCTTC

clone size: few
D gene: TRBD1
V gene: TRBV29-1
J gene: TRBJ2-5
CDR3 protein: CSVASGQVKGTQYF
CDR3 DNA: TGCAGCGTTGCGTCGGGACAGGTTAAAGGGACCCAGTACTTC